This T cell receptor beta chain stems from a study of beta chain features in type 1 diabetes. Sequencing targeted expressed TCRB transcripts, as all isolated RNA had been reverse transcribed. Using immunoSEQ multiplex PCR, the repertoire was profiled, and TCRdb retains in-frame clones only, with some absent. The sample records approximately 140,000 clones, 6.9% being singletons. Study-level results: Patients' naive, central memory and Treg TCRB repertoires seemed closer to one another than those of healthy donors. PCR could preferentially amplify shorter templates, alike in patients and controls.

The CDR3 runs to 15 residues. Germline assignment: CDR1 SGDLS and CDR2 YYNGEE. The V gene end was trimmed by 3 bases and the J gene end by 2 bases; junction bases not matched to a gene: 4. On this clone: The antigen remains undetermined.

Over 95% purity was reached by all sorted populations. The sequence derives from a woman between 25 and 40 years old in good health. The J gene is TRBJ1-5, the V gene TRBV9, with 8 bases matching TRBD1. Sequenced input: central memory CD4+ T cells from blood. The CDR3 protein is CASSDDRGGNQPQHF. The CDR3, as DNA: TGTGCCAGCAGCGACGACAGGGGAGGCAATCAGCCCCAGCATTTT.